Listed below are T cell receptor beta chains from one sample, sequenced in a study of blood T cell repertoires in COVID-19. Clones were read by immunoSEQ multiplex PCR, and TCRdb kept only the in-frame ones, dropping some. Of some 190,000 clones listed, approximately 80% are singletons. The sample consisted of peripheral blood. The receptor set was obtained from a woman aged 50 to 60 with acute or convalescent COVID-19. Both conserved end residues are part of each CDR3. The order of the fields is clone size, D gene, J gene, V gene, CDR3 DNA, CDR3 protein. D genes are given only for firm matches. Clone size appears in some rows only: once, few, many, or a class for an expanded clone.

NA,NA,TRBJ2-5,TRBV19,TGTGCCAGCAGACCCCATGAGCCGGGGGAAGAGACCCAGTACTTC,CASRPHEPGEETQYF
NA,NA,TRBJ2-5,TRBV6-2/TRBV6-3,TGTGCCAGCAGTTACTCCGGGGGAACGGAGACCCAGTACTTC,CASSYSGGTETQYF
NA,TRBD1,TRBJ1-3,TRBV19,TGTGCCAGTAGTATAAGGCCCGACAGGGGCCCCTCTGGAAACACCATATATTTT,CASSIRPDRGPSGNTIYF
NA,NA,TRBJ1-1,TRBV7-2,TGTGCCAGCAGCCACCCTGCAGGGAGGACTGAAGCTTTCTTT,CASSHPAGRTEAFF
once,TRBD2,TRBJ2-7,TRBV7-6,TGTGCCAGCAGCTTAAAAGCTAGCGGGGAAGGACACGAGCAGTACTTC,CASSLKASGEGHEQYF
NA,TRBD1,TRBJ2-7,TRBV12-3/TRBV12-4,TGTGCCAGCAGTGAACAGGGGTATGAGCAGTACTTC,CASSEQGYEQYF
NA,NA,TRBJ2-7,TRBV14,TGTGCCAGCAGGGCCCAGCTAGCCTACGAGCAGTACTTC,CASRAQLAYEQYF
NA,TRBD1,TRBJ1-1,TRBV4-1,TGCGCCAGCAGCCAAAGGACAGGGGCCATGAACACTGAAGCTTTCTTT,CASSQRTGAMNTEAFF
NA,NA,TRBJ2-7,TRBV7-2,TGTGCCAGCACCCTAGGGAAGGGGTACGAGCAGTACTTC,CASTLGKGYEQYF
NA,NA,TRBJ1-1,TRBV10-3,TGTGCCATCAGTGATATGAGGGGCAGGGACATCGCGAACACTGAAGCTTTCTTT,CAISDMRGRDIANTEAFF
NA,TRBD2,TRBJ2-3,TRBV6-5,TGTGCCAGCAGTTACTCTTTAGCGGGGGGAATGGATACGCAGTATTTT,CASSYSLAGGMDTQYF
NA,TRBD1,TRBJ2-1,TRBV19,TGTGCCAGTAGTATTCGACAGGGGAACTACAATGAGCAGTTCTTC,CASSIRQGNYNEQFF
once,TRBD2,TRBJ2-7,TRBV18,TGTGCCAGCTCACTGACCGGGACTAGTACCTACGAGCAGTACTTC,CASSLTGTSTYEQYF
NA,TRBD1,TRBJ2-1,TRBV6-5,TGTGCCAGCAGTAACAACCGGGACAGGGGCATGTTCTTC,CASSNNRDRGMFF
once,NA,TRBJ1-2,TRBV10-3,TGTGCCATCAGTGGGGGAGGGGGCTATGGCTACACCTTC,CAISGGGGYGYTF
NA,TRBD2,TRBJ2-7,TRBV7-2,TGTGCCAGCAGCGCCGGGACTAGCGGGGGGGCCGATTACGAGCAGTACTTC,CASSAGTSGGADYEQYF
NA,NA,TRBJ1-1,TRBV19,TGTGCCAGTAAGTTGGGCGTGAGAGAAGCTTTCTTT,CASKLGVREAFF
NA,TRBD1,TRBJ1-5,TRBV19,TGTGCCAGTAGTATCTTACAGGGGTCTAGTCAGCCCCAGCATTTT,CASSILQGSSQPQHF
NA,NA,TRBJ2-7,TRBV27,TGTGCCAGCAGTTTGGCGGTCTCCTACGAGCAGTACTTC,CASSLAVSYEQYF
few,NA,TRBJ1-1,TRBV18,TGTGCCAGCTCCCAAGGGAGTAACACTGAAGCTTTCTTT,CASSQGSNTEAFF
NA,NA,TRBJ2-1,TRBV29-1,TGCAGCGTTGAAGGGACTGGCAGCTCCTACAATGAGCAGTTCTTC,CSVEGTGSSYNEQFF
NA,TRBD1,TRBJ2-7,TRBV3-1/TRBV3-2,TGTGCCAGCAGCCAGGATCCTCTGGCGTTCGGGACAGGGCCTTTCTACGAGCAGTACTTC,CASSQDPLAFGTGPFYEQYF
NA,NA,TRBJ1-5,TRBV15,TGTGCCACCAGCAGAGATAACAGGGAAGGTCAGCCCCAGCATTTT,CATSRDNREGQPQHF
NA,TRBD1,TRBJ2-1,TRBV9,TGTGCCAGCAGCGCCGGACAGGTCTCCTACAATGAGCAGTTCTTC,CASSAGQVSYNEQFF
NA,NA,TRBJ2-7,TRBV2,TGTGCCAGTATAGGACAGTCCTACGAGCAGTACTTC,CASIGQSYEQYF
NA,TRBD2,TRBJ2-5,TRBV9,TGTGCCAGCAGCGCCCGACTAGCGGGAGGCCTACAAGAGACCCAGTACTTC,CASSARLAGGLQETQYF
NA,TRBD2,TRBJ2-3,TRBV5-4,TGTGCCAGCAGCTGGAAGACTAGCAAAGATACGCAGTATTTT,CASSWKTSKDTQYF
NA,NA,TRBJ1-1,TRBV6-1,TGTGCCAGCAGTGAAGCGCCACAGGGAGGGACTGAAGCTTTCTTT,CASSEAPQGGTEAFF